This T cell receptor (beta chain) is from a study of human thymus T cells. Corrective heart surgery yielded the resections from which the thymus tissue came. About this clone itself: Its antigen remains unidentified.

Whole-study results and caveats: Reports from related research described highly overlapping thymic repertoires among unrelated individuals.

Profiled with immunoSEQ multiplex PCR; TCRdb holds only in-frame clones, not every one. The sample contains about 130,000 clones, more than 90% of which appear only once. The CDR3 covers 15 residues. Trimming took off 8 bases at V and 2 bases at J, with 15 bases between the two ends. This chain joins TRBV23-1 and TRBJ2-2, with a weak D call TRBD2 (6 bases). TRBV23-1 is an open reading frame whose function is uncertain. The receptor was derived from a boy under two years old with a congenital heart defect but otherwise immunologically healthy. Material: thymus tissue. The CDR3 DNA is TGCGCCAGCTTGGAGGGGATGGGTAACACCGGGGAGCTGTTTTTT. It codes for CASLEGMGNTGELFF.